This note documents a single T cell receptor beta chain sequence. This sample was taken from a study of blood T cell repertoires in COVID-19. Study at large: The study drew acute and convalescent COVID-19 samples from the United States, Italy and Spain. Nucleic acid was either cDNA or gDNA, and it came from T cells, B-cell-depleted T cells, or PBMCs.

In the original workflow: Estimates of nucleated cell counts were drawn from the amplification of reference gene primers. Sequenced by immunoSEQ multiplex PCR; TCRdb stores in-frame clones only, minus some. D and trimming were read from the DNA, whereas the V and J calls and clone size are those reported in that table. The table lists roughly 67,000 clones, approximately 80% of them singletons. The germline CDR1 and CDR2 sequences are MNHEY and SVGAGI. The V gene end was trimmed by 5 bases and the J gene end by 3 bases; junction bases not matched to a gene: 7. The CDR3 is 15 amino acids. This chain joins TRBV6-5 and TRBJ2-1; 7 bases match TRBD1. This TCR was sampled from a woman between 55 and 75 years old with acute or convalescent COVID-19. Sequences were obtained from peripheral blood. CDR3 DNA: TGTGCCAGCAGTCCGTATCCAGGGGGCTACAATGAGCAGTTCTTC. Translation gives CASSPYPGGYNEQFF.